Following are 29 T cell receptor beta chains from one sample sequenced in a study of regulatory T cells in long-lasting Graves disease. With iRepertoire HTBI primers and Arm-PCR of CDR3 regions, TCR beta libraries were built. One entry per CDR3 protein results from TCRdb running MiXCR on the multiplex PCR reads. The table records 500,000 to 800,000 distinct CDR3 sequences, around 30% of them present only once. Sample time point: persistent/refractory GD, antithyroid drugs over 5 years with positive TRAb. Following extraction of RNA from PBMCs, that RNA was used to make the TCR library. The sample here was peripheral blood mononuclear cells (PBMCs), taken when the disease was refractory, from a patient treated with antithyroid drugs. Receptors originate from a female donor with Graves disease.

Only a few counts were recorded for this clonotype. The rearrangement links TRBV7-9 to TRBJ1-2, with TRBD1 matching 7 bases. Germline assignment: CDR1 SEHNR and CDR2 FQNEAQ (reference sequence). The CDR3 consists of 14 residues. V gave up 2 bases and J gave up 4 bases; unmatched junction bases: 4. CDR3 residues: CASSLTGVGYGYTF. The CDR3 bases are TGTGCCAGCAGCTTAACAGGGGTTGGCTATGGCTACACCTTC.

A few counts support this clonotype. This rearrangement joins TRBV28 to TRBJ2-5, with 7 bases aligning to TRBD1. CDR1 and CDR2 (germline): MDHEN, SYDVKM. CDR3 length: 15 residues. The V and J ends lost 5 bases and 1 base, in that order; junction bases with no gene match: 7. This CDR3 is CASSNWDRFQETQYF. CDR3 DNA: TGTGCCAGCAGTAACTGGGACAGATTCCAAGAGACCCAGTACTTC.

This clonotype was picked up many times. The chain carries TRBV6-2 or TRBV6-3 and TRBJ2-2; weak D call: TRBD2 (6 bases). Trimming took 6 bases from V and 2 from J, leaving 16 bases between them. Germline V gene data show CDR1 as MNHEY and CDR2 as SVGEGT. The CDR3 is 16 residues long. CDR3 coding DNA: TGTGCCAGCAGAATCCGGGAGAATGTTAACACCGGGGAGCTGTTTTTT. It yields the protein CASRIRENVNTGELFF.

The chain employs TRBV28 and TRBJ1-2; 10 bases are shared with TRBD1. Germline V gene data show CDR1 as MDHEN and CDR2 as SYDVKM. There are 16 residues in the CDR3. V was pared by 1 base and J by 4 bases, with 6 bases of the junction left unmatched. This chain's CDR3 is CASSLFPTGGGYGYTF. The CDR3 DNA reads TGTGCCAGCAGTTTATTCCCGACAGGGGGCGGCTATGGCTACACCTTC.

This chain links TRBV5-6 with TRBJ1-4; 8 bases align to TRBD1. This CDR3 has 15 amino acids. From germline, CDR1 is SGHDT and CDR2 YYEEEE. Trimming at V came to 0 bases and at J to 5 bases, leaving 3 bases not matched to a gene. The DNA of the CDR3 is TGTGCCAGCAGCTTGGTGGGACAGGCAAATGAAAAACTGTTTTTT. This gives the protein CASSLVGQANEKLFF.

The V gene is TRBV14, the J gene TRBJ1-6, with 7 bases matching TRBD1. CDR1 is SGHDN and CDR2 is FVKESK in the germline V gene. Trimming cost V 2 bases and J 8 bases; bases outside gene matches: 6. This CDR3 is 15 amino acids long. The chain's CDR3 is CASSQMTGWDSPLHF. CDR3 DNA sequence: TGTGCCAGCAGCCAAATGACAGGGTGGGATTCACCCCTCCACTTT. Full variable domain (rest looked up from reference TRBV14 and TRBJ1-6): EAGVTQFPSHSVIEKGQTVTLRCDPISGHDNLYWYRRVMGKEIKFLLHFVKESKQDESGMPNNRFLAERTGGTYSTLKVQPAELEDSGVYFCASSQMTGWDSPLHFGNGTRLTVT.

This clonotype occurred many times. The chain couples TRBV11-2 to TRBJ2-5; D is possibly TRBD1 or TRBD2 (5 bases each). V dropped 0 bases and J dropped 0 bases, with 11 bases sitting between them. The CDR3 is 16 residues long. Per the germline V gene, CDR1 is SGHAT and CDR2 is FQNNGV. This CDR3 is CASSLDGTTYQETQYF. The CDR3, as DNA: TGTGCCAGCAGCTTAGATGGGACCACGTACCAAGAGACCCAGTACTTC.

The CDR3 DNA sequence: TGTGCCAGCAGCTCCTTAGCCGACCCACCGCCTAACTATGGCTACACCTTC. The encoded protein is CASSSLADPPPNYGYTF. This chain links TRBV11-2 with TRBJ1-2; D ambiguous. Germline V gene lookup returns CDR1 SGHAT and CDR2 FQNNGV. Trimming cost V 4 bases and J 0 bases, with 18 bases left between them. There are 17 residues in the CDR3.

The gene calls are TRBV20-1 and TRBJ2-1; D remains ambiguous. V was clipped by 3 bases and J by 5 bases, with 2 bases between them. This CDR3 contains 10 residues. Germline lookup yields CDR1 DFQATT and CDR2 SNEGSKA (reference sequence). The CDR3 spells CSASDNEQFF. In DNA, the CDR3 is TGCAGTGCTAGCGACAATGAGCAGTTCTTC.

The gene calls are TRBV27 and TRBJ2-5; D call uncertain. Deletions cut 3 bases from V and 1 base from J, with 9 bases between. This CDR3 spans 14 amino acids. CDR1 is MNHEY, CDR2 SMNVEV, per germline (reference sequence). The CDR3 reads CASSFLGRQETQYF. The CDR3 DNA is TGTGCCAGCAGTTTTTTAGGCCGCCAAGAGACCCAGTACTTC.

CDR3 DNA: TGCAGTGCGAATCTAGCGCGTGGCGGGGAGCTGTTTTTT. Translated, it gives CSANLARGGELFF. This chain joins TRBV20-1 and TRBJ2-2, with D possibly matching TRBD2 (6 bases). This CDR3 has 13 residues. Trimming pared 6 bases from V and 7 bases from J, leaving 15 bases between. CDR1 DFQATT and CDR2 SNEGSKA come from the germline V gene (reference sequence).

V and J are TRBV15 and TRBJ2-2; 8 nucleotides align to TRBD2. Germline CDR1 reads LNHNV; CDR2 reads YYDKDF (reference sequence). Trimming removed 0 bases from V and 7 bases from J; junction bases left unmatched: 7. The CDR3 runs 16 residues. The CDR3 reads CATSRDPGGDGGELFF. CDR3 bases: TGTGCCACCAGCAGAGATCCGGGAGGGGACGGCGGGGAGCTGTTTTTT.

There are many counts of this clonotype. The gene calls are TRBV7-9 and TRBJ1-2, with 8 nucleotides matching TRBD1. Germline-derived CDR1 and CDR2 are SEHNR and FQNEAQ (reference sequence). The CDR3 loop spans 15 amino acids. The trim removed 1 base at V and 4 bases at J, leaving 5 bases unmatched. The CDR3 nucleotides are TGTGCCAGCAGCTTAGAGGCGGGACAGGCCTATGGCTACACCTTC. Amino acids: CASSLEAGQAYGYTF.

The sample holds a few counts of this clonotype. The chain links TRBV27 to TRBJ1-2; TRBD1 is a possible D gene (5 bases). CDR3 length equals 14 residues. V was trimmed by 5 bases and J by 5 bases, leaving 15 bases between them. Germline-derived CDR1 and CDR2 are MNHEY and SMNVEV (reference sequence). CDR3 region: CASSPSWGKYGYTF. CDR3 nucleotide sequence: TGTGCCAGCAGTCCATCTTGGGGGAAGTATGGCTACACCTTC.

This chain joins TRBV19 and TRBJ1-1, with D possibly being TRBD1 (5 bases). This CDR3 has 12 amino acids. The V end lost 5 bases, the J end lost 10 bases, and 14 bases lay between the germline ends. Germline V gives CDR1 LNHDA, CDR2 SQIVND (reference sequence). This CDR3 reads CASSGTVGGAFF. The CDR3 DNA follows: TGTGCCAGTAGTGGGACGGTGGGGGGAGCTTTCTTT.

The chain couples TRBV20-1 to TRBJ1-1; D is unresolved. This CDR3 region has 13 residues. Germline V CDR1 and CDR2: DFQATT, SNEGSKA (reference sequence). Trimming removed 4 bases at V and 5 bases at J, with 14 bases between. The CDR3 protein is CSATALQSTEAFF. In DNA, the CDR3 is TGCAGTGCTACCGCTTTACAGTCAACTGAAGCTTTCTTT.

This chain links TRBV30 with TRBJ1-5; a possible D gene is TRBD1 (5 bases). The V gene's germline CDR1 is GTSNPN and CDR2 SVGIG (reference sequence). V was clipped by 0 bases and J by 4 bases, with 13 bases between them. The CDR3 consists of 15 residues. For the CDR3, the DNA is TGTGCCTGGAGTGTCCTCGGGACTATTAATCAGCCCCAGCATTTT. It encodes CAWSVLGTINQPQHF. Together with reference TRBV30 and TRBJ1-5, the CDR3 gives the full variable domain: SQTIHQWPATLVQPVGSPLSLECTVEGTSNPNLYWYRQAAGRGLQLLFYSVGIGQISSEVPQNLSASRPQDRQFILSSKKLLLSDSGFYLCAWSVLGTINQPQHFGDGTRLSIL.

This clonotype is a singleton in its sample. The CDR3 sequence: CASSVVLREWSYEQYF. As DNA, the CDR3 is TGTGCCAGCAGCGTAGTTTTGCGGGAGTGGTCCTACGAGCAGTACTTC. J is TRBJ2-7 and V is TRBV9; 7 bases are shared with TRBD2. The CDR3 contains 16 residues. Germline assignment: CDR1 SGDLS and CDR2 YYNGEE. V shed 0 bases and J 1 base; nucleotides not matched to a gene: 7. Full variable domain (remainder filled in from reference TRBV9 and TRBJ2-7): DSGVTQTPKHLITATGQRVTLRCSPRSGDLSVYWYQQSLDQGLQFLIQYYNGEERAKGNILERFSAQQFPDLHSELNLSSLELGDSALYFCASSVVLREWSYEQYFGPGTRLTVT.

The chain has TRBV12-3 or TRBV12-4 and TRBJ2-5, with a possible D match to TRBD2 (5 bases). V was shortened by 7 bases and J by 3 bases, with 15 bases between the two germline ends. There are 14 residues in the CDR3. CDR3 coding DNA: TGTGCCAGCATTCTAGAGGGCGGTAAAGAGACCCAGTACTTC. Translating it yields CASILEGGKETQYF.

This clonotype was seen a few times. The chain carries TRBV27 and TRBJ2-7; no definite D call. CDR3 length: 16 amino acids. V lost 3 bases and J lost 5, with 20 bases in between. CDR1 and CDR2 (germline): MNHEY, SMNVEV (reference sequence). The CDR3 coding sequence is TGTGCCAGCAGTTTGAATGTCACGGGTCTGGGAAACGAGCAGTACTTC. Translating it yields CASSLNVTGLGNEQYF.

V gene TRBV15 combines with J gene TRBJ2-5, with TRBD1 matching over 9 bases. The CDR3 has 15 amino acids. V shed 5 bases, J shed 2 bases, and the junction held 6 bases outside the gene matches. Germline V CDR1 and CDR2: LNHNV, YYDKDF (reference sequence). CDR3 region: CATSPEGTGQETQYF. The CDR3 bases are TGTGCCACCAGCCCTGAGGGGACAGGGCAAGAGACCCAGTACTTC.

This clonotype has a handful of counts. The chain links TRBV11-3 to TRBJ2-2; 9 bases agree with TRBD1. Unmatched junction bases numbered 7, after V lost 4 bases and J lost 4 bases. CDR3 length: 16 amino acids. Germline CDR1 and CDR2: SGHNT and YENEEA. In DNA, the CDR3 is TGTGCCAGCAGCTCACAGGGGGCAGGTGTCACCGGGGAGCTGTTTTTT. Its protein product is CASSSQGAGVTGELFF.

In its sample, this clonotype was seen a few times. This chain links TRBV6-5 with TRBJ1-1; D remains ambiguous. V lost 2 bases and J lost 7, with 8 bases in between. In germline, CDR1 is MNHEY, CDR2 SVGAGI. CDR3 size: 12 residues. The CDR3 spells CASSYVRNEAFF. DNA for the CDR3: TGTGCCAGCAGTTACGTAAGGAATGAAGCTTTCTTT.

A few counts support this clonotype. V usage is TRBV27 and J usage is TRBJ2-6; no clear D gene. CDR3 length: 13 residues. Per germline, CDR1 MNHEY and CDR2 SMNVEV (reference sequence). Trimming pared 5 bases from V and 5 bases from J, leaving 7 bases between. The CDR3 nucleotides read TGTGCCAGCAGTCCCCCCTGGGCCAACGTCCTGACTTTC. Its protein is CASSPPWANVLTF.

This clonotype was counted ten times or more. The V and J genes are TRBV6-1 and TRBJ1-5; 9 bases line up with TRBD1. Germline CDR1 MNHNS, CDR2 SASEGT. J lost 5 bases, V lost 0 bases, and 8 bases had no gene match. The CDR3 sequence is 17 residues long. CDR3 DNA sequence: TGTGCCAGCAGTGAAGCGGTGAGACAGGGGGGTCATCAGCCCCAGCATTTT. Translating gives CASSEAVRQGGHQPQHF.

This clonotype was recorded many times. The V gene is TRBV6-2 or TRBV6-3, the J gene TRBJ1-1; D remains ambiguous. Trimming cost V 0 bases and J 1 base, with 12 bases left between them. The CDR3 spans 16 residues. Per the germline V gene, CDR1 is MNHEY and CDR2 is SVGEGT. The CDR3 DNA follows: TGTGCCAGCAGTTACTCCGGTGGGGTTGAGAACACTGAAGCTTTCTTT. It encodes CASSYSGGVENTEAFF.

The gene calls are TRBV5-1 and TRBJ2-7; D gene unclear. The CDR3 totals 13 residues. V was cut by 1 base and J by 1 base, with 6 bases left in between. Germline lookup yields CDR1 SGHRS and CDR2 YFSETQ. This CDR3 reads CASSLYRSYEQYF. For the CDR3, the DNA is TGCGCCAGCAGCTTGTACAGATCCTACGAGCAGTACTTC.

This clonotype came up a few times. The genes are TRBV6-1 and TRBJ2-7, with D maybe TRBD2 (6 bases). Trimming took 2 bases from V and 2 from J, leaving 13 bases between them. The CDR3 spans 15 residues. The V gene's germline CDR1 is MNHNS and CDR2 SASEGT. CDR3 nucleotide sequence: TGTGCCAGCAGTGAACGACTAGGGAGAACCTACGAGCAGTACTTC. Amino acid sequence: CASSERLGRTYEQYF.

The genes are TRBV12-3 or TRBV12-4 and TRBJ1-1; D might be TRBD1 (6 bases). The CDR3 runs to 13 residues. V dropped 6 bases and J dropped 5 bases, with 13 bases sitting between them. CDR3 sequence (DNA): TGTGCCAGCAGGGCCATAGGGGGGACTGAAGCTTTCTTT. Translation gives CASRAIGGTEAFF.